Below are 32 T cell receptor beta chains sequenced from a single sample in a study of T cell changes during pregnancy in multiple sclerosis. The method was immunoSEQ multiplex PCR; TCRdb's version includes in-frame clones alone and lacks a portion of them. This table holds tens of thousands of clones, approximately 91% found once. The sequences come from peripheral blood, collected in the second trimester of pregnancy. The origin of the receptors is a female donor with multiple sclerosis, enrolled in a pregnancy study.

The chain is built from TRBV5-1 and TRBJ1-3; no clear D. CDR3 length: 15 residues. Trimming removed 0 bases from V and 0 bases from J, with 7 bases in between. Germline V gene lookup returns CDR1 SGHRS and CDR2 YFSETQ. The CDR3 loop is CASSLVGGSGNTIYF. CDR3 DNA sequence: TGCGCCAGCAGCTTGGTAGGAGGCTCTGGAAACACCATATATTTT.

This clone has only a few counts. Written as DNA, the CDR3 is TGTGCCAGCAGCTACCCCGGGACAGACTATGGCTACACCTTC. Translating gives CASSYPGTDYGYTF. V and J are TRBV28 and TRBJ1-2; 7 nucleotides align to TRBD1. The germline gives CDR1 MDHEN, CDR2 SYDVKM. Trimming took 6 bases from V and 3 from J; bases not matched to a gene: 7. The CDR3 length is 14 residues.

V is TRBV2 and J is TRBJ2-3, with 8 nucleotides matching TRBD2. This CDR3 contains 15 residues. Trimming cost V 2 bases and J 2 bases; bases outside gene matches: 3. Germline V lookup: CDR1 SNHLY, CDR2 FYNNEI. CDR3 sequence: CASSEQRGFTDTQYF. The CDR3 DNA reads as TGTGCCAGCAGTGAACAGCGGGGGTTCACAGATACGCAGTATTTT.

V gene TRBV27 combines with J gene TRBJ2-7; 8 nucleotides align to TRBD2. Germline-derived CDR1 and CDR2 are MNHEY and SMNVEV (reference sequence). With 3 bases clipped from V and 5 bases from J, the junction kept 18 bases outside the gene matches. The CDR3 extends over 18 amino acids. DNA for the CDR3: TGTGCCAGCAGTTTCTCGGGGGGGTCCGGGACTAGGTTCCACGAGCAGTACTTC. As protein: CASSFSGGSGTRFHEQYF.

This clone was observed a handful of times. The rearrangement links TRBV6-4 to TRBJ2-3; maybe TRBD2 (6 bases). There are 14 residues in the CDR3. The ends were cut back, 0 bases at V and 5 bases at J, with 9 bases in the middle. Germline values: CDR1 MRHNA, CDR2 SNTAGT. The DNA for the CDR3 is TGTGCCAGCAGTGACTCGGAGGGTGGAGATACGCAGTATTTT. It specifies CASSDSEGGDTQYF.

This clone showed up just once. The chain links TRBV19 to TRBJ1-1, with TRBD1 as a possible D gene (5 bases). V was pared by 6 bases and J by 1 base, with 12 bases between. Per germline, CDR1 LNHDA and CDR2 SQIVND (reference sequence). The CDR3 covers 14 residues. In DNA form, the CDR3 reads TGTGCCAGTAGCAATATAGACAGGAACACTGAAGCTTTCTTT. Its protein product is CASSNIDRNTEAFF.

V gene TRBV7-2 combines with J gene TRBJ1-1, with TRBD1 matching 7 bases. V was clipped by 1 base and J by 4 bases; unmatched bases: 3. The CDR3 covers 14 residues. Germline lookup yields CDR1 SGHTA and CDR2 FQGNSA. The DNA for the CDR3 is TGTGCCAGCAGCTTAGTGTCAGGGGGCACTGAAGCTTTCTTT. It codes for CASSLVSGGTEAFF.

The rearrangement links TRBV10-3 to TRBJ1-5, with 10 bases lining up with TRBD1. After removal of 10 bases from V and 5 bases from J, the junction contained 8 bases not matched to a gene. The CDR3 is made up of 14 amino acids. The germline CDR1 and CDR2 sequences are ENHRY and SYGVKD. The CDR3 bases are TGTGCCAGCAACGGAGACAGGGGGCATCAGCCCCAGCATTTT. Amino acids: CASNGDRGHQPQHF.

J is TRBJ1-5 and V is TRBV5-5, with 9 bases fitting TRBD1. Trimming removed 2 bases from V and 5 bases from J; junction bases left unmatched: 20. There are 20 residues in the CDR3. Germline CDR1 and CDR2: SGHKS and YYEKEE (reference sequence). Written as DNA, the CDR3 is TGTGCCAGCAGCTTCCCCCCCACCCGGGACAGGGCGAACTCTGATCAGCCCCAGCATTTT. It encodes CASSFPPTRDRANSDQPQHF. Drawing the rest from reference TRBV5-5 and TRBJ1-5, the complete variable domain is DAGVTQSPTHLIKTRGQQVTLRCSPISGHKSVSWYQQVLGQGPQFIFQYYEKEERGRGNFPDRFSARQFPNYSSELNVNALLLGDSALYLCASSFPPTRDRANSDQPQHFGDGTRLSIL.

This clone was seen a few times. V is TRBV25-1 and J is TRBJ1-4; 7 positions match TRBD1. After removal of 3 bases from V and 2 bases from J, the junction contained 6 bases not matched to a gene. This CDR3 comprises 16 residues. Germline V gene lookup returns CDR1 MGHDK and CDR2 SYGVNS. CDR3 sequence reads: CASSETGRSTNEKLFF. In nucleotides, the CDR3 is TGTGCCAGCAGTGAGACAGGGAGAAGTACTAATGAAAAACTGTTTTTT. Complete variable domain (other parts from reference TRBV25-1 and TRBJ1-4): EADIYQTPRYLVIGTGKKITLECSQTMGHDKMYWYQQDPGMELHLIHYSYGVNSTEKGDLSSESTVSRIRTEHFPLTLESARPSHTSQYLCASSETGRSTNEKLFFGSGTQLSVL.

This clone occurred once. V gene TRBV11-3 combines with J gene TRBJ2-1; 16 nucleotides match TRBD2. The CDR3 totals 18 residues. Trimming removed 0 bases from V and 7 bases from J; junction bases left unmatched: 6. Germline-derived CDR1 and CDR2 are SGHNT and YENEEA. The CDR3 loop is CASSLDGTSGGARNEQFF. The CDR3 DNA reads TGTGCCAGCAGCTTAGATGGGACTAGCGGGGGGGCGCGGAATGAGCAGTTCTTC. The full variable domain, its missing parts supplied by reference TRBV11-3 and TRBJ2-1, is EAGVVQSPRYKIIEKKQPVAFWCNPISGHNTLYWYLQNLGQGPELLIRYENEEAVDDSQLPKDRFSAERLKGVDSTLKIQPAELGDSAVYLCASSLDGTSGGARNEQFFGPGTRLTVL.

The CDR3 DNA sequence: TGTGCCACCAGCAAACCTTGGGAGGGGTCGTTTCTTAAGTTCTTC. Amino acid sequence: CATSKPWEGSFLKFF. The chain combines TRBV15 with TRBJ2-1; 7 bases agree with TRBD2. Germline values: CDR1 LNHNV, CDR2 YYDKDF (reference sequence). V shed 4 bases and J 14 bases; nucleotides not matched to a gene: 17. The CDR3 has 15 residues.

The rearrangement uses TRBV7-9 and TRBJ1-1; 8 nucleotides line up with TRBD1. CDR3 size: 14 residues. Unmatched junction bases numbered 6, after V lost 4 bases and J lost 5 bases. Germline V lookup: CDR1 SEHNR, CDR2 FQNEAQ (reference sequence). In DNA, the CDR3 is TGTGCCAGCAGCTCATCCACAGGGGGGACTGAAGCTTTCTTT. This sequence encodes CASSSSTGGTEAFF.

The chain links TRBV15 to TRBJ1-5; D gene unclear. The germline gives CDR1 LNHNV, CDR2 YYDKDF (reference sequence). Trimming removed 4 bases from V and 6 bases from J, with 13 bases in between. The CDR3 is 14 residues long. The CDR3 protein is CATSTREGPQPQHF. As DNA, the CDR3 is TGTGCCACCAGCACCCGGGAGGGTCCTCAGCCCCAGCATTTT. The whole variable domain, remainder taken from reference TRBV15 and TRBJ1-5, is DAMVIQNPRYQVTQFGKPVTLSCSQTLNHNVMYWYQQKSSQAPKLLFHYYDKDFNNEADTPDNFQSRRPNTSFCFLDIRSPGLGDTAMYLCATSTREGPQPQHFGDGTRLSIL.

This chain connects TRBV30 to TRBJ2-2; 8 bases align to TRBD1. With 2 bases clipped from V and 4 bases from J, the junction kept 3 bases outside the gene matches. Germline V gives CDR1 GTSNPN, CDR2 SVGIG (reference sequence). There are 14 residues in the CDR3. CDR3 in amino acids: CAWSQQGATGELFF. CDR3 DNA: TGTGCCTGGAGTCAGCAGGGGGCCACCGGGGAGCTGTTTTTT.

The rearrangement uses TRBV19 and TRBJ1-2; 7 bases match TRBD1. Germline-derived CDR1 and CDR2 are LNHDA and SQIVND (reference sequence). The CDR3 runs to 15 residues. The trim removed 5 bases at V and 4 bases at J, leaving 10 bases unmatched. Here the CDR3 reads CASSARDRPFYGYTF. The CDR3 DNA reads TGTGCCAGTAGTGCCCGGGACAGACCTTTCTATGGCTACACCTTC.

The rearrangement links TRBV30 to TRBJ2-3; D gene ambiguous. V lost 0 bases, J lost 7 bases, and 11 bases lay in between. In germline, CDR1 is GTSNPN, CDR2 SVGIG (reference sequence). This CDR3 region has 13 residues. The CDR3 is CAWSVRSLNTQYF. The DNA of the CDR3 is TGTGCCTGGAGTGTACGGTCCTTGAATACGCAGTATTTT.

CDR3 sequence: CASSRLQGQGRAETQYF. CDR3 nucleotide sequence: TGCGCCAGCTCGCGGTTGCAAGGACAGGGGAGAGCAGAGACCCAGTACTTC. The V call is TRBV5-1, the J call TRBJ2-5; 9 bases align to TRBD1. CDR3 length: 17 amino acids. The V gene end was trimmed by 7 bases and the J gene end by 4 bases; junction bases not matched to a gene: 17. Germline V gene data show CDR1 as SGHRS and CDR2 as YFSETQ.

The sample holds a few counts of this clone. The chain joins TRBV14 to TRBJ2-7; TRBD1 matches 7 bases. The germline gives CDR1 SGHDN, CDR2 FVKESK. V shed 6 bases, J shed 7 bases, and the junction held 9 bases outside the gene matches. There are 13 residues in the CDR3. CDR3: CASSQYARGEQYF. The CDR3 DNA follows: TGTGCCAGCAGTCAATATGCCAGGGGGGAGCAGTACTTC.

The chain employs TRBV19 and TRBJ2-5, with 8 bases aligning to TRBD2. The CDR3 loop spans 13 amino acids. Trimming took 5 bases from V and 5 from J; bases not matched to a gene: 4. Germline CDR1 and CDR2: LNHDA and SQIVND (reference sequence). The CDR3 DNA follows: TGTGCCAGTAGTCCAGAGCGGGGGGAGACCCAGTACTTC. Its protein product is CASSPERGETQYF.

V usage is TRBV6-1 and J usage is TRBJ1-2, with unresolved D. The V and J ends lost 4 bases and 2 bases respectively, with 17 bases between them. The CDR3 runs to 16 residues. CDR1 is MNHNS, CDR2 SASEGT, per germline. In DNA, the CDR3 is TGTGCCAGCAGTGCCCCTTTGCGGCGGGTCAACTATGGCTACACCTTC. It translates to CASSAPLRRVNYGYTF.

The chain is built from TRBV5-4 and TRBJ2-7, with D possibly TRBD1 on 6 matching bases. CDR1 and CDR2 (germline): SGHNT, YYREEE (reference sequence). The CDR3 totals 14 residues. V dropped 1 base and J dropped 1 base, with 9 bases sitting between them. CDR3 region: CASSLRDKSYEQYF. The CDR3 nucleotides are TGTGCCAGCAGCTTGCGGGACAAGTCCTACGAGCAGTACTTC. The full variable domain, completed using reference TRBV5-4 and TRBJ2-7, is ETGVTQSPTHLIKTRGQQVTLRCSSQSGHNTVSWYQQALGQGPQFIFQYYREEENGRGNFPPRFSGLQFPNYSSELNVNALELDDSALYLCASSLRDKSYEQYFGPGTRLTVT.

The genes are TRBV27 and TRBJ2-5; D is perhaps TRBD1 (6 bases). The V end lost 4 bases, the J end lost 5 bases, and 11 bases lay between the germline ends. CDR3 length: 13 residues. Germline V gene data show CDR1 as MNHEY and CDR2 as SMNVEV (reference sequence). CDR3: CASSSGAWETQYF. CDR3 DNA: TGTGCCAGCAGTTCAGGGGCTTGGGAGACCCAGTACTTC.

This clone was counted only a few times. V usage is TRBV5-1 and J usage is TRBJ2-4; D may be TRBD2 (6 bases). Per the germline V gene, CDR1 is SGHRS and CDR2 is YFSETQ. The CDR3 consists of 14 residues. V lost 4 bases and J lost 9, with 17 bases in between. The CDR3, as DNA: TGCGCCAGCAGCCCTGGAGAGGAGGGAAGCATTCAGTACTTC. Translation: CASSPGEEGSIQYF.

A few counts support this clone. The J gene is TRBJ2-2, the V gene TRBV7-9, with TRBD1 as a possible D gene (5 bases). The ends were cut back, 1 base at V and 3 bases at J, with 9 bases in the middle. Germline V CDR1 and CDR2: SEHNR, FQNEAQ (reference sequence). The CDR3 runs to 15 residues. DNA for the CDR3: TGTGCCAGCAGCTTAGTCAGGGTTGACACCGGGGAGCTGTTTTTT. Translated, it gives CASSLVRVDTGELFF. The full variable domain, its missing parts supplied by reference TRBV7-9 and TRBJ2-2, is DTGVSQNPRHKITKRGQNVTFRCDPISEHNRLYWYRQTLGQGPEFLTYFQNEAQLEKSRLLSDRFSAERPKGSFSTLEIQRTEQGDSAMYLCASSLVRVDTGELFFGEGSRLTVL.

The rearrangement links TRBV12-5 to TRBJ1-4; 9 nucleotides line up with TRBD1. Germline V gene data show CDR1 as LGHNT and CDR2 as FRNRAP. The CDR3 is 14 residues long. J was trimmed by 4 bases and V by 5 bases; bases with no gene match: 2. The CDR3 DNA sequence: TGTGCTAGTGGTCCGGGACAGGGTAATGAAAAACTGTTTTTT. It translates to CASGPGQGNEKLFF.

The chain links TRBV6-5 to TRBJ1-2, with 8 nucleotides matching TRBD1. This CDR3 comprises 13 residues. Looked up from germline, CDR1 is MNHEY and CDR2 is SVGAGI. The V and J ends lost 6 bases and 6 bases, in that order; junction bases with no gene match: 6. The CDR3 region is CASRPQGADGYTF. As DNA, the CDR3 is TGTGCCAGCAGGCCCCAGGGGGCTGATGGCTACACCTTC.

This clone was detected once. The chain has TRBV18 and TRBJ1-1; possibly TRBD1 for D (5 bases). V lost 5 bases, J lost 6 bases, and 13 bases lay in between. From germline, CDR1 is KGHSH and CDR2 LQKENI. The CDR3 spans 13 residues. The CDR3 DNA reads TGTGCCAGCTCAGCCCAGGGTGGAGCTGAAGCTTTCTTT. It codes for CASSAQGGAEAFF.

This clone was recorded only once. The rearrangement joins TRBV19 to TRBJ2-2, with 7 bases aligning to TRBD1. J lost 4 bases, V lost 10 bases, and 6 bases had no gene match. Germline V gene data show CDR1 as LNHDA and CDR2 as SQIVND (reference sequence). The CDR3 is 13 residues long. CDR3 nucleotides: TGTGCCACAGGACAGGTGGGCACCGGGGAGCTGTTTTTT. Its translation is CATGQVGTGELFF.

V and J are TRBV6-5 and TRBJ1-1; D ambiguous. V was pared by 2 bases and J by 5 bases, with 9 bases between. CDR1 is MNHEY and CDR2 is SVGAGI in the germline V gene. The CDR3 sequence is 13 residues long. Written as DNA, the CDR3 is TGTGCCAGCAGTTACCTTGTCGGGACTGAAGCTTTCTTT. It encodes CASSYLVGTEAFF.

This clone was counted between two and nine times. In DNA, the CDR3 is TGTGCCAGCAGTCAGGGGAGTACCGGGGAGCTGTTTTTT. Its protein product is CASSQGSTGELFF. The chain uses TRBV7-3 and TRBJ2-2; D perhaps matches TRBD1 (6 bases). There are 13 residues in the CDR3. Germline values: CDR1 SGHTA, CDR2 FQGTGA. With 6 bases removed from V and 5 bases from J, the gap between germline ends came to 10 bases.

This clone was recorded only once. This chain uses TRBV5-1 with TRBJ2-3, with D tentatively TRBD2 (6 bases). This CDR3 has 17 amino acids. In germline, CDR1 is SGHRS, CDR2 YFSETQ. V was pared by 1 base and J by 2 bases, with 17 bases between. The CDR3 DNA follows: TGCGCCAGCAGCTTGTCGGGTCGGGGCGGGGTCACAGATACGCAGTATTTT. This gives the protein CASSLSGRGGVTDTQYF.